These 22 T cell receptor beta chains came from one sample sequenced in a study of shared clonotypes between healthy human individuals. Only in-frame clones appear in the TCRdb table, and some are missing; sequencing was by immunoSEQ multiplex PCR. Counted here are 400,000 to 600,000 clones, roughly 83% occurring once; the ten biggest clones make up under 15%. Input material: PBMCs. The receptors derive from a woman aged 40 to 50 in good health. Some clones in this sample may be carry-over from other donors' samples.

The chain has TRBV19 and TRBJ2-3, with 9 bases that match TRBD1. This CDR3 comprises 15 residues. In germline, CDR1 is LNHDA, CDR2 SQIVND (reference sequence). The junction had 8 bases not matched to a gene; V was cut back by 4 bases and J by 6 bases. The CDR3 DNA follows: TGTGCCAGTAGTACGGGGGGACAGGGAGGGGATACGCAGTATTTT. Encoded protein: CASSTGGQGGDTQYF.

The sample holds one count of this clone. The chain uses TRBV9 and TRBJ2-7, with TRBD1 identical over 10 bases. Germline CDR1 reads SGDLS; CDR2 reads YYNGEE. J was trimmed by 4 bases and V by 3 bases; bases with no gene match: 7. This CDR3 contains 15 residues. CDR3 nucleotides: TGTGCCAGCAGCGCCGGGACAGGGGTCGGGTACGAGCAGTACTTC. Protein: CASSAGTGVGYEQYF.

The chain carries TRBV6-5 and TRBJ2-4; TRBD2 might be the D (6 bases). V lost 0 bases and J lost 7, with 7 bases in between. This CDR3 is built from 13 residues. In germline, CDR1 is MNHEY, CDR2 SVGAGI. The CDR3 sequence is CASSYSRGNIQYF. For the CDR3, the DNA is TGTGCCAGCAGTTACTCTCGGGGGAACATTCAGTACTTC.

The rearrangement uses TRBV7-9 and TRBJ1-5; TRBD1 aligns across 9 bases. V shed 5 bases, J shed 7 bases, and the junction held 6 bases outside the gene matches. The CDR3 contains 14 residues. Germline V gives CDR1 SEHNR, CDR2 FQNEAQ (reference sequence). CDR3 coding DNA: TGTGCCAGCAGCCCCGGGACAGGGATCCAGCCCCAGCATTTT. This codes for CASSPGTGIQPQHF.

The genes are TRBV6-1 and TRBJ2-3; 8 positions match TRBD1. Trimming removed 6 bases from V and 0 bases from J; junction bases left unmatched: 5. The CDR3 totals 15 residues. Per the germline V gene, CDR1 is MNHNS and CDR2 is SASEGT. The CDR3 sequence is CASSTRQGSTDTQYF. The CDR3 DNA follows: TGTGCCAGCAGCACAAGACAGGGGAGCACAGATACGCAGTATTTT.

The chain is built from TRBV7-8 and TRBJ2-7; D is uncertain. CDR3 length equals 12 residues. Trimming stripped 5 bases from V and 3 bases from J, with 8 bases between. CDR1 is SGHVS, CDR2 FQNEAQ, per germline. CDR3 amino acids: CASSTDGYEQYF. The CDR3, as DNA: TGTGCCAGCAGCACTGACGGCTACGAGCAGTACTTC.

This clone has a handful of counts. The chain uses TRBV5-5 and TRBJ1-2, with D unresolved. V dropped 1 base and J dropped 6 bases, with 7 bases sitting between them. The germline V gene encodes CDR1 SGHKS and CDR2 YYEKEE (reference sequence). This CDR3 comprises 12 residues. The CDR3 is CASSLWQNGYTF. The CDR3 DNA follows: TGTGCCAGCAGCTTGTGGCAGAATGGCTACACCTTC.

The chain combines TRBV18 with TRBJ2-7; the D gene is possibly TRBD2 (6 bases). Trimming took off 3 bases at V and 0 bases at J, with 12 bases between the two ends. This CDR3 spans 15 amino acids. Germline CDR1 reads KGHSH; CDR2 reads LQKENI. In DNA form, the CDR3 reads TGTGCCAGCTCACCTATCCGGGACTTCTCCTACGAGCAGTACTTC. Protein: CASSPIRDFSYEQYF.

The chain couples TRBV28 to TRBJ2-1, with unresolved D. Germline V CDR1 and CDR2: MDHEN, SYDVKM. Trimming cost V 3 bases and J 7 bases, with 10 bases left between them. CDR3 length equals 13 residues. The CDR3 region has the DNA TGTGCCAGCAGTTTTACGAGTCGGAATGAGCAGTTCTTC. Amino acid sequence: CASSFTSRNEQFF.

This chain links TRBV5-4 with TRBJ1-3; D perhaps matches TRBD1 (6 bases). The CDR3 loop spans 17 amino acids. In germline, CDR1 is SGHNT, CDR2 YYREEE (reference sequence). The ends were cut back, 4 bases at V and 0 bases at J, with 17 bases in the middle. In nucleotides, the CDR3 is TGTGCCAGCAGCCCGGGGGGAGGGACAAGCTCTGGAAACACCATATATTTT. As protein: CASSPGGGTSSGNTIYF.

This clone was picked up one time. The chain combines TRBV7-8 with TRBJ2-2, with TRBD2 as a possible D gene (5 bases). Germline lookup yields CDR1 SGHVS and CDR2 FQNEAQ. V was shortened by 3 bases and J by 3 bases, with 11 bases between the two germline ends. CDR3 length equals 15 residues. CDR3 sequence reads: CASSFGRLYTGELFF. CDR3 nucleotide sequence: TGTGCCAGCAGCTTTGGCAGACTATACACCGGGGAGCTGTTTTTT.

The V gene is TRBV11-3, the J gene TRBJ2-3, with a weak D call TRBD2 (5 bases). CDR1 is SGHNT, CDR2 YENEEA, per germline. Trimming removed 3 bases from V and 0 bases from J, with 13 bases in between. CDR3 length equals 16 residues. CDR3 DNA: TGTGCCAGCAGCTTGCGTGTTGGCGGGAGCACAGATACGCAGTATTTT. Its protein product is CASSLRVGGSTDTQYF.

J is TRBJ1-5 and V is TRBV21-1. TRBV21-1 is classified as a pseudogene. The CDR3 covers 18 residues. The CDR3 coding sequence is TGTGCCAGCAGCAAAGCGCTTTTACGGGGGGAGGGCAATCAGCCCCAGCATTTT. It yields the protein CASSKALLRGEGNQPQHF.

The V and J genes are TRBV2 and TRBJ1-5; 7 bases map to TRBD1. J was trimmed by 5 bases and V by 6 bases; bases with no gene match: 7. Germline CDR1 reads SNHLY; CDR2 reads FYNNEI. The CDR3 is 14 amino acids. CDR3 in amino acids: CASSPGQFDQPQHF. CDR3 coding DNA: TGTGCCAGCAGCCCGGGACAGTTTGATCAGCCCCAGCATTTT.

The CDR3 DNA follows: TGTGCCAGCACCCTCACGGGGGGCGGTACGCAGTATTTT. It is translated as CASTLTGGGTQYF. The rearrangement joins TRBV4-2 to TRBJ2-3, with TRBD2 as a possible D gene (7 bases). The CDR3 loop spans 13 amino acids. Trimming took off 7 bases at V and 8 bases at J, with 16 bases between the two ends. CDR1 is LGHNA and CDR2 is YNFKEQ in the germline V gene.

The CDR3 nucleotides read TGCGCCAGCAGCCAAGGTCGGGGAATCGGGCCCTACGAGCAGTACTTC. Its translation is CASSQGRGIGPYEQYF. This sequence joins TRBV4-1 and TRBJ2-7; possibly TRBD2 for D (5 bases). CDR1 MGHRA and CDR2 YSYEKL come from the germline V gene. CDR3 length: 16 residues. Trimming left V 1 base short and J 2 bases short, with 15 bases between.

This chain links TRBV4-3 with TRBJ2-7; TRBD1 matches 9 bases. Trimming cost V 3 bases and J 0 bases; bases outside gene matches: 9. This CDR3 is built from 17 residues. Germline CDR1 reads LGHNA; CDR2 reads YSLEER. This chain's CDR3 is CASSHVAGTGSSYEQYF. Here the CDR3 DNA reads TGCGCCAGCAGCCACGTCGCCGGGACAGGGAGCTCCTACGAGCAGTACTTC.

This clone has a count of ten or more. Different DNA sequences within this sample yield the same CDR3. The chain couples TRBV6-1 to TRBJ1-2; D gene unclear. The CDR3 is 14 residues long. The germline V and J ends were trimmed by 6 bases and 8 bases, with 19 bases remaining between them. Looked up from germline, CDR1 is MNHNS and CDR2 is SASEGT. In DNA form, the CDR3 reads TGTGCCAGCAGCCTGAGGACCGCAGAAACGGGCTACACCTTC. As protein: CASSLRTAETGYTF.

The V gene is TRBV28, the J gene TRBJ2-2; D might be TRBD1 (6 bases). This CDR3 has 17 residues. Trimming took off 7 bases at V and 2 bases at J, with 20 bases between the two ends. The germline V gene encodes CDR1 MDHEN and CDR2 SYDVKM. CDR3 loop: CASTPEGWTANTGELFF. The CDR3 region has the DNA TGTGCCAGCACCCCAGAAGGTTGGACAGCAAACACCGGGGAGCTGTTTTTT.

The chain employs TRBV18 and TRBJ2-7; 11 nucleotides agree with TRBD1. The CDR3 loop spans 18 amino acids. V lost 4 bases and J lost 7; bases outside the gene matches: 18. Looked up from germline, CDR1 is KGHSH and CDR2 is LQKENI. CDR3 protein: CASSQGTGGYTPVMEQYF. The CDR3 DNA reads TGTGCCAGCTCACAAGGGACAGGGGGGTATACGCCAGTCATGGAGCAGTACTTC.

The V and J genes are TRBV18 and TRBJ2-7; D gene ambiguous. Trimming stripped 0 bases from V and 3 bases from J, with 6 bases between. This CDR3 has 13 residues. Germline lookup yields CDR1 KGHSH and CDR2 LQKENI. CDR3 bases: TGTGCCAGCTCACCACCGCTTCTCTACGAGCAGTACTTC. Protein sequence: CASSPPLLYEQYF.

This rearrangement joins TRBV2 to TRBJ1-1; maybe TRBD1 (6 bases). The CDR3 covers 14 residues. Deletions cut 5 bases from V and 1 base from J, with 11 bases between. Germline CDR1 and CDR2: SNHLY and FYNNEI. CDR3 amino acids: CASSSQGRNTEAFF. CDR3 bases: TGTGCCAGCAGTTCACAGGGAAGGAACACTGAAGCTTTCTTT.